This T cell receptor (beta chain) was found in a study of OX40 agonist ivuxolimab in advanced cancers. The sample holds a few counts of this clone. The target antigen is unknown. The same CDR3 can be traced to other DNA sequences in this sample. Data came from immunoSEQ multiplex PCR; TCRdb stores just in-frame clones and leaves some out. The top ten hold around 0.9% of the sample, which has more than 45,000 clones, 86% seen once. Overall study findings and caveats: Also showing low normalized T-cell clonal expansion were some of the nonresponders. Expanded peripheral T-cell antigen specificity went undetermined.

Blood samples were obtained at baseline, cycle 4 day 1, and cycle 7 day 1. This receptor was identified in an adult with an advanced solid tumor such as melanoma, head and neck, liver or kidney cancer. Specimen: CD4+ or CD8+ T cells sorted from blood, collected in a trial of the OX40 agonist ivuxolimab.

The CDR3 sequence is CATSRVRTGGFYEQYF. The CDR3 region has the DNA TGTGCCACCAGCAGAGTTCGGACAGGGGGCTTCTACGAGCAGTACTTC. The chain carries TRBV15 and TRBJ2-7, with 11 bases matching TRBD1. The ends lost 1 base at V and 3 bases at J; junction bases unmatched: 5. The CDR3 is made up of 16 amino acids. Germline lookup yields CDR1 LNHNV and CDR2 YYDKDF (reference sequence).